Shown below are 18 T cell receptor beta chains from a single sample sequenced in a study of beta chain features in type 1 diabetes. Study-level findings and limits: Type 1 diabetes patients had moderately but significantly shorter TCRB CDR3s in all four CD4+ subsets.

Their cognate antigens are unknown. The sequenced template was cDNA made from the entire isolated RNA. Sequencing used immunoSEQ multiplex PCR; TCRdb keeps in-frame clones, though not all of them. The sample lists about 360,000 clones, 10% to 15% occurring once. What was sequenced was naive CD4+ T cells from blood. The source of these receptors is a woman aged 18-29 years with type 1 diabetes.

Worth noting for this clone: The same CDR3 is also encoded by other DNA sequences in this sample. This chain joins TRBV9 and TRBJ2-1; D gene uncertain. Germline V gives CDR1 SGDLS, CDR2 YYNGEE. Trimming pared 2 bases from V and 0 bases from J, leaving 6 bases between. CDR3 length equals 14 residues. The DNA for the CDR3 is TGTGCCAGCAGCGTCCGTAGCTCCTACAATGAGCAGTTCTTC. It is translated as CASSVRSSYNEQFF. Full variable domain (missing parts from reference TRBV9 and TRBJ2-1): DSGVTQTPKHLITATGQRVTLRCSPRSGDLSVYWYQQSLDQGLQFLIQYYNGEERAKGNILERFSAQQFPDLHSELNLSSLELGDSALYFCASSVRSSYNEQFFGPGTRLTVL.

This chain links TRBV4-3 with TRBJ1-1; perhaps TRBD1 as D (6 bases). The V end lost 0 bases, the J end lost 1 base, and 15 bases lay between the germline ends. CDR1 and CDR2 (germline): LGHNA, YSLEER. CDR3 length equals 17 residues. The CDR3 spells CASSQDPGQSGNTEAFF. CDR3 in DNA: TGCGCCAGCAGCCAAGATCCCGGACAGTCGGGGAACACTGAAGCTTTCTTT.

A note on this clone: Other DNA sequences in this specimen translate into the identical CDR3. The rearrangement uses TRBV18 and TRBJ2-2, with TRBD1 identical over 8 bases. The germline gives CDR1 KGHSH, CDR2 LQKENI. This CDR3 is 15 amino acids long. The J segment lost 5 bases and the V segment lost 3 bases, leaving 5 bases of the junction unmatched. This CDR3 reads CASSPQTGDTGELFF. CDR3 DNA sequence: TGTGCCAGCTCACCTCAGACAGGGGATACCGGGGAGCTGTTTTTT. Full variable domain (remainder filled in from reference TRBV18 and TRBJ2-2): NAGVMQNPRHLVRRRGQEARLRCSPMKGHSHVYWYRQLPEEGLKFMVYLQKENIIDESGMPKERFSAEFPKEGPSILRIQQVVRGDSAAYFCASSPQTGDTGELFFGEGSRLTVL.

The table lists this clone with a few counts. The chain uses TRBV7-2 and TRBJ1-2; tentatively, D is TRBD1 (6 bases). V dropped 5 bases and J dropped 0 bases, with 13 bases sitting between them. The CDR3 covers 15 residues. Germline V gives CDR1 SGHTA, CDR2 FQGNSA. CDR3 DNA sequence: TGTGCCAGCAGCCCTCCAGGGGCAGCTAACTATGGCTACACCTTC. Amino acid sequence: CASSPPGAANYGYTF.

This clone was counted only a few times. The chain links TRBV9 to TRBJ1-2, with a weak D call TRBD1 (5 bases). The CDR3 sequence is 14 residues long. Trimming removed 2 bases from V and 4 bases from J, with 12 bases in between. The V gene's germline CDR1 is SGDLS and CDR2 YYNGEE. The CDR3 protein is CASSVGGEGYGYTF. CDR3 DNA: TGTGCCAGCAGCGTCGGGGGAGAAGGCTATGGCTACACCTTC.

The chain combines TRBV28 with TRBJ2-5; D may be TRBD1 (5 bases). V lost 6 bases and J lost 5, with 10 bases in between. The CDR3 sequence is 12 residues long. Germline V lookup: CDR1 MDHEN, CDR2 SYDVKM. In DNA, the CDR3 is TGTGCCAGCAGAGTAGCAGGGGAGACCCAGTACTTC. This gives the protein CASRVAGETQYF.

V and J are TRBV30 and TRBJ1-2; D is ambiguous. The CDR3 is made up of 12 amino acids. Germline CDR1 GTSNPN, CDR2 SVGIG (reference sequence). The V and J ends lost 7 bases and 2 bases respectively, with 11 bases between them. CDR3 DNA sequence: TGTGCCTCATCCCACAACAACTATGGCTACACCTTC. Translating it yields CASSHNNYGYTF.

The gene calls are TRBV18 and TRBJ2-7; 7 bases agree with TRBD1. The CDR3 sequence is 18 residues long. V dropped 4 bases and J dropped 5; count of bases not matched to a gene: 20. CDR1 and CDR2 (germline): KGHSH, LQKENI. CDR3 sequence: CASSQLVVKRTGIHEQYF. DNA of the CDR3: TGTGCCAGCTCACAACTCGTAGTAAAGAGGACAGGTATCCACGAGCAGTACTTC.

This clone was observed a handful of times. In nucleotides, the CDR3 is TGTGCCTGGAGTGTAGGAGGAACTGAAAAACTGTTTTTT. Amino acid sequence: CAWSVGGTEKLFF. The V call is TRBV30, the J call TRBJ1-4, with unresolved D. Trimming removed 0 bases from V and 7 bases from J, with 9 bases in between. Germline lookup yields CDR1 GTSNPN and CDR2 SVGIG (reference sequence). The CDR3 is 13 amino acids.

The V gene is TRBV2, the J gene TRBJ1-1; D remains ambiguous. Between the trimmed V and J ends, which lost 7 bases and 2 bases, there was a span of 11 bases. The V gene's germline CDR1 is SNHLY and CDR2 FYNNEI. The CDR3 totals 13 residues. CDR3 loop: CASTGRGNTEAFF. Written as DNA, the CDR3 is TGTGCCAGCACCGGACGGGGTAACACTGAAGCTTTCTTT.

This chain uses TRBV9 with TRBJ1-1; tentative D call: TRBD1 (5 bases). V lost 6 bases and J 3 bases, leaving 12 bases between the germline ends. This CDR3 has 13 residues. Germline V gene lookup returns CDR1 SGDLS and CDR2 YYNGEE. CDR3 sequence reads: CASNQGADTEAFF. CDR3 DNA: TGTGCCAGCAACCAAGGGGCGGACACTGAAGCTTTCTTT.

This clone appeared a few times. The chain combines TRBV19 with TRBJ2-7; no clear D gene. V was clipped by 6 bases and J by 3 bases, with 15 bases between them. This CDR3 contains 14 residues. Looked up from germline, CDR1 is LNHDA and CDR2 is SQIVND (reference sequence). CDR3 sequence (DNA): TGTGCCAGTAGAGACTGGTACACAAACTACGAGCAGTACTTC. It yields the protein CASRDWYTNYEQYF.

The gene calls are TRBV10-3 and TRBJ2-4, with TRBD2 matching 8 bases. Trimming took 3 bases from V and 4 from J; bases not matched to a gene: 5. The CDR3 runs to 15 residues. CDR1 is ENHRY, CDR2 SYGVKD, per germline. The CDR3 sequence is CAISEQQREKNIQYF. The CDR3 nucleotides are TGTGCCATCAGTGAACAACAGCGGGAGAAAAACATTCAGTACTTC.

The chain is built from TRBV9 and TRBJ1-2; TRBD1 matches 12 bases. Germline V lookup: CDR1 SGDLS, CDR2 YYNGEE. The junction had 4 bases not matched to a gene; V was cut back by 3 bases and J by 4 bases. The CDR3 contains 15 residues. In DNA, the CDR3 is TGTGCCAGCAGCGCAGAGGGACAGGGGGCCTATGGCTACACCTTC. Its protein is CASSAEGQGAYGYTF.

This clone has more than one count but fewer than ten. The J gene is TRBJ1-1, the V gene TRBV15; D remains ambiguous. CDR3 size: 13 residues. Trimming took 6 bases from V and 1 from J, leaving 9 bases between them. CDR1 and CDR2 from the germline V gene are LNHNV and YYDKDF (reference sequence). CDR3: CATRRASNTEAFF. The CDR3 coding sequence is TGTGCCACCAGGAGGGCTTCGAACACTGAAGCTTTCTTT.

This chain links TRBV14 with TRBJ1-4; D call uncertain. The CDR3 runs 13 residues. The V and J ends lost 0 bases and 8 bases respectively, with 7 bases between them. Germline-derived CDR1 and CDR2 are SGHDN and FVKESK. This chain's CDR3 is CASSQDGREKLFF. The CDR3 DNA reads TGTGCCAGCAGCCAAGACGGTCGGGAAAAACTGTTTTTT.

This clone has a handful of counts. This chain links TRBV6-5 with TRBJ2-2; no clear D gene. The CDR3 length is 14 residues. The V end lost 1 base, the J end lost 6 bases, and 9 bases lay between the germline ends. CDR1 is MNHEY, CDR2 SVGAGI, per germline. The CDR3 protein is CASSYFLPAGELFF. The CDR3 DNA sequence: TGTGCCAGCAGTTACTTCCTGCCAGCCGGGGAGCTGTTTTTT.

As to this clone: Different DNA sequences within this sample yield the same CDR3. CDR3 bases: TGCGCCAGCAGCCGGCCGGGGTCCAATCAGCCCCAGCATTTT. Amino acid sequence: CASSRPGSNQPQHF. The rearrangement uses TRBV4-1 and TRBJ1-5, with unresolved D. V lost 4 bases and J 3 bases, leaving 10 bases between the germline ends. The germline CDR1 and CDR2 sequences are MGHRA and YSYEKL. The CDR3 length is 14 residues.